Each of the 9 T cell receptor beta chains below was sequenced from the same sample in a study of T cell repertoires in cytomegalovirus infection. Each CDR3 protein is one row after TCRdb ran MiXCR on the reads. The repertoire holds fewer than 550,000 distinct CDR3 sequences, with approximately 10% as singletons. The material sequenced was PBMCs. These receptors were taken from a human donor in good health (CMV status not recorded). Some clones in this sample may be carry-over from other donors' samples.

Comments on this clonotype: This could be a read error, since a much larger clone is one nucleotide away. The rearrangement joins TRBV11-3 to TRBJ2-2; D remains ambiguous. CDR3 length: 14 amino acids. Germline V gene sequence: CDR1 SGHNT, CDR2 YENEEA. The DNA of the CDR3 is TGTGCCAACAGCTATCTGGGTCGTACCGGGGAGCTGTTTTTT. It yields the protein CANSYLGRTGELFF.

This clonotype was counted many times. The V call is TRBV2, the J call TRBJ1-5, with 8 positions matching TRBD1. V was pared by 6 bases and J by 6 bases, with 4 bases of the junction left unmatched. The CDR3 loop spans 13 amino acids. CDR1 and CDR2 (germline): SNHLY, FYNNEI. This CDR3 reads CASRDREGQPQHF. The CDR3 DNA is TGTGCCAGCAGGGACAGGGAAGGTCAGCCCCAGCATTTT.

This clonotype was seen ten or more times. The CDR3 region has the DNA TGTGCCAGCAGCTTGGGGACAGGCTCACCCCTCCACTTT. Its protein product is CASSLGTGSPLHF. V usage is TRBV7-3 and J usage is TRBJ1-6; 8 bases align to TRBD1. The germline V gene encodes CDR1 SGHTA and CDR2 FQGTGA. V dropped 3 bases and J dropped 10; count of bases not matched to a gene: 2. The CDR3 loop spans 13 amino acids.

This clonotype was counted at least ten times. The CDR3 loop is CAISEQGSTGELFF. The CDR3 DNA reads as TGTGCCATCAGTGAGCAGGGTTCGACGGGGGAGCTGTTTTTT. The chain carries TRBV10-3 and TRBJ2-2; possible D gene TRBD1, 5 bases. Trimming pared 2 bases from V and 8 bases from J, leaving 12 bases between. The CDR3 runs to 14 residues. The germline V gene has CDR1 ENHRY and CDR2 SYGVKD.

This clonotype came up a few times. V is TRBV15 and J is TRBJ2-5, with 9 bases matching TRBD2. V lost 8 bases to trimming and J lost 0 bases; unmatched junction nucleotides: 7. The CDR3 length is 15 residues. CDR1 is LNHNV, CDR2 YYDKDF, per germline (reference sequence). The CDR3 loop is CATRRASGNQETQYF. CDR3 in DNA: TGTGCCACCCGCCGGGCTAGCGGGAACCAAGAGACCCAGTACTTC.

This clonotype was seen many times. The chain combines TRBV20-1 with TRBJ2-3; 9 bases are shared with TRBD2. CDR1 and CDR2 (germline): DFQATT, SNEGSKA (reference sequence). After removal of 2 bases from V and 4 bases from J, the junction contained 10 bases not matched to a gene. CDR3 length equals 16 residues. CDR3 bases: TGCAGTGCTAGATATTTAACCGGGACTAGCCCAGATACGCAGTATTTT. It codes for CSARYLTGTSPDTQYF.

This clonotype was observed at least ten times. The rearrangement uses TRBV12-3 or TRBV12-4 and TRBJ1-1, with a weak D call TRBD1 (6 bases). V lost 6 bases and J 5 bases, leaving 13 bases between the germline ends. The CDR3 length is 13 residues. The CDR3 DNA reads TGTGCCAGCAGCTCAGGGGCAGGGACTGAAGCTTTCTTT. Amino acid sequence: CASSSGAGTEAFF.

The J gene is TRBJ1-5, the V gene TRBV5-6, with D possibly matching TRBD1 (5 bases). The V and J ends lost 4 bases and 4 bases respectively, with 15 bases between them. The CDR3 is made up of 15 amino acids. Germline assignment: CDR1 SGHDT and CDR2 YYEEEE. The CDR3 reads CASSRRETVNQPQHF. CDR3 DNA sequence: TGTGCCAGCAGCCGCAGGGAGACGGTGAATCAGCCCCAGCATTTT.

This clonotype has ten or more counts. The rearrangement links TRBV7-9 to TRBJ1-2; D remains unclear. Germline CDR1 SEHNR, CDR2 FQNEAQ (reference sequence). The CDR3 runs 15 residues. V was trimmed by 5 bases and J by 1 base, leaving 14 bases between them. The CDR3 DNA reads as TGTGCCAGCAGCCTCGGGCCACCCAATAACTATGGCTACACCTTC. Translated: CASSLGPPNNYGYTF.